These 23 T cell receptor beta chains were all obtained from the same sample, sequenced in a study of cytomegalovirus exposure and HLA in healthy donors. The PCR contained 60 Vbeta and 13 Jbeta primers. Sequencing was performed with immunoSEQ multiplex PCR; in TCRdb, only in-frame clones are kept and a portion is missing. Among over 150,000 clones listed, 70% to 90% were seen once. Source material: PBMCs. The receptors stem from a male donor in good health and CMV-seronegative.

This clone was seen just once. The rearrangement joins TRBV28 to TRBJ1-5; D perhaps matches TRBD1 (5 bases). Germline V gene data show CDR1 as MDHEN and CDR2 as SYDVKM. The V and J ends lost 2 bases and 0 bases respectively, with 8 bases between them. There are 15 residues in the CDR3. The CDR3 DNA sequence: TGTGCCAGCAGTTTAGGGGCGGATAGCAATCAGCCCCAGCATTTT. Translated, it gives CASSLGADSNQPQHF.

This clone has just a few counts. The V gene is TRBV2, the J gene TRBJ1-6, with D maybe TRBD1 (5 bases). This CDR3 is 14 amino acids long. Germline CDR1 reads SNHLY; CDR2 reads FYNNEI. The V gene lost 3 bases and the J gene lost 6 bases, with 9 bases spanning the gap. The CDR3, as DNA: TGTGCCAGCAGTGATCGGCAGGGTAATTCACCCCTCCACTTT. Amino acids: CASSDRQGNSPLHF.

The rearrangement uses TRBV15 and TRBJ2-3, with TRBD2 matching 8 bases. Unmatched junction bases numbered 4, after V lost 4 bases and J lost 1 base. This CDR3 is built from 15 residues. The germline gives CDR1 LNHNV, CDR2 YYDKDF (reference sequence). The CDR3 DNA is TGTGCCACCAGCACCCGGGGGGGCGGCACAGATACGCAGTATTTT. Protein: CATSTRGGGTDTQYF.

The chain couples TRBV5-1 to TRBJ1-6; D is unresolved. The CDR3 length is 13 residues. Trimming stripped 0 bases from V and 6 bases from J, with 4 bases between. Germline CDR1 is SGHRS and CDR2 is YFSETQ. CDR3 loop: CASSLGANSPLHF. The CDR3 DNA reads as TGCGCCAGCAGCTTGGGGGCTAATTCACCCCTCCACTTT.

This clone occurred once. The rearrangement uses TRBV5-1 and TRBJ2-5; D remains ambiguous. The CDR3 covers 15 residues. V was cut by 2 bases and J by 0 bases, with 11 bases left in between. Germline assignment: CDR1 SGHRS and CDR2 YFSETQ. CDR3 sequence reads: CASSFDSSHQETQYF. CDR3 DNA sequence: TGCGCCAGCAGCTTTGATAGCTCCCACCAAGAGACCCAGTACTTC.

The chain carries TRBV13 and TRBJ2-1; TRBD2 is a possible D gene (6 bases). V was trimmed by 4 bases and J by 9 bases, leaving 19 bases between them. Germline V lookup: CDR1 PRHDT, CDR2 FYEKMQ (reference sequence). The CDR3 extends over 15 amino acids. The CDR3 spells CASSSLGDGGGEQFF. CDR3 sequence (DNA): TGTGCCAGCAGCTCCCTAGGCGATGGGGGAGGTGAGCAGTTCTTC.

The rearrangement joins TRBV4-3 to TRBJ1-2; 8 positions match TRBD1. This CDR3 is built from 15 residues. Trimming at V came to 3 bases and at J to 5 bases, leaving 8 bases not matched to a gene. CDR1 and CDR2 (germline): LGHNA, YSLEER. The CDR3 spells CASSHRQGLEYGYTF. The CDR3 nucleotides are TGCGCCAGCAGCCACCGACAGGGGTTGGAGTATGGCTACACCTTC.

This clone was counted a few times. This chain joins TRBV4-3 and TRBJ2-2, with 9 nucleotides matching TRBD1. After removal of 0 bases from V and 1 base from J, the junction contained 6 bases not matched to a gene. Germline V lookup: CDR1 LGHNA, CDR2 YSLEER. This CDR3 region has 18 residues. The CDR3 DNA reads TGCGCCAGCAGCCAAGAAGGGTCGGGACAGGGGAACACCGGGGAGCTGTTTTTT. Translated, it gives CASSQEGSGQGNTGELFF.

The DNA of the CDR3 is TGTGCCAGCAGCGCTGCGCTAGTCACGTTCTTC. It translates to CASSAALVTFF. The chain couples TRBV5-4 to TRBJ2-1; D is undetermined. V was shortened by 4 bases and J by 15 bases, with 14 bases between the two germline ends. The CDR3 contains 11 residues. Germline CDR1 and CDR2: SGHNT and YYREEE (reference sequence).

The CDR3 nucleotides read TGTGCCTGGAGTTTCAGGGGGTCAAACGAGCAGTACTTC. This gives the protein CAWSFRGSNEQYF. V usage is TRBV30 and J usage is TRBJ2-7; 7 bases are a match to TRBD1. The V gene end was trimmed by 2 bases and the J gene end by 5 bases; junction bases not matched to a gene: 6. The CDR3 has 13 residues. Germline CDR1 GTSNPN, CDR2 SVGIG (reference sequence).

Only one count was recorded for this clone. The chain recombines TRBV10-3 with TRBJ2-5; D may be TRBD1 (6 bases). The DNA end favors TRBJ2-7, so the J call may be wrong. This CDR3 spans 14 amino acids. Germline CDR1 ENHRY, CDR2 SYGVKD. CDR3 coding DNA: TGTGCCATCAGTGAGTCGATACAGGGTGTCGAGCAGTACTTC. Encoded protein: CAISESIQGVEQYF.

V usage is TRBV5-1 and J usage is TRBJ2-7, with TRBD1 identical over 8 bases. V lost 4 bases, J lost 7 bases, and 7 bases stayed unmatched. The CDR3 has 13 amino acids. In germline, CDR1 is SGHRS, CDR2 YFSETQ. CDR3 nucleotides: TGCGCCAGCAGCAGAGACAGGGGTGGAGAGCAGTACTTC. Protein product: CASSRDRGGEQYF. Together with reference TRBV5-1 and TRBJ2-7, the CDR3 gives the full variable domain: KAGVTQTPRYLIKTRGQQVTLSCSPISGHRSVSWYQQTPGQGLQFLFEYFSETQRNKGNFPGRFSGRQFSNSRSEMNVSTLELGDSALYLCASSRDRGGEQYFGPGTRLTVT.

The V call is TRBV7-2, the J call TRBJ2-3; 7 bases fit TRBD2. Trimming took 8 bases from V and 2 from J; bases not matched to a gene: 7. Germline V gene sequence: CDR1 SGHTA, CDR2 FQGNSA. This CDR3 is 14 amino acids long. DNA of the CDR3: TGTGCCAGCCTAGCGGCGACCTACACAGATACGCAGTATTTT. Residues: CASLAATYTDTQYF.

The chain links TRBV28 to TRBJ2-7; tentatively, D is TRBD2 (6 bases). Trimming left V 6 bases short and J 6 bases short, with 24 bases between. The CDR3 totals 16 residues. Per germline, CDR1 MDHEN and CDR2 SYDVKM. CDR3 protein: CASSEVAGPFLGEQYF. DNA of the CDR3: TGTGCCAGCAGCGAGGTGGCGGGACCCTTTCTGGGCGAGCAGTACTTC.

The V call is TRBV5-6, the J call TRBJ1-2; D perhaps matches TRBD1 (5 bases). This CDR3 has 16 amino acids. Trimming cost V 3 bases and J 3 bases, with 18 bases left between them. Germline-derived CDR1 and CDR2 are SGHDT and YYEEEE. CDR3 protein: CASSWSPGGKDYGYTF. CDR3 in DNA: TGTGCCAGCAGCTGGAGTCCGGGGGGGAAGGACTATGGCTACACCTTC.

This sequence joins TRBV10-3 and TRBJ2-7; 13 nucleotides line up with TRBD2. Germline-derived CDR1 and CDR2 are ENHRY and SYGVKD. Unmatched junction bases numbered 6, after V lost 3 bases and J lost 7 bases. The CDR3 extends over 15 amino acids. CDR3 sequence reads: CAISEGTSGTGEQYF. CDR3 DNA: TGTGCCATCAGTGAAGGGACTAGCGGGACTGGAGAGCAGTACTTC.

This rearrangement joins TRBV28 to TRBJ2-1, with TRBD1 identical over 8 bases. The germline V gene encodes CDR1 MDHEN and CDR2 SYDVKM. The CDR3 contains 16 residues. V gave up 3 bases and J gave up 0 bases; unmatched junction bases: 4. In DNA form, the CDR3 reads TGTGCCAGCAGTTTCGGGACAGGACCCTCCTACAATGAGCAGTTCTTC. This sequence encodes CASSFGTGPSYNEQFF.

This clone was counted a few times. The V call is TRBV5-5, the J call TRBJ1-4, with 7 positions matching TRBD1. The J segment lost 8 bases and the V segment lost 3 bases, leaving 7 bases of the junction unmatched. The CDR3 spans 14 residues. Per germline, CDR1 SGHKS and CDR2 YYEKEE (reference sequence). CDR3 sequence (DNA): TGTGCCAGCAGCTGGACAGGAGAGATCGAAAAACTGTTTTTT. Amino acids: CASSWTGEIEKLFF.

The chain combines TRBV6-6 with TRBJ2-7; D might be TRBD1 (6 bases). Germline loops: CDR1 MNHNY, CDR2 SVGAGI (reference sequence). Trimming cost V 7 bases and J 2 bases, with 6 bases left between them. CDR3 length: 11 amino acids. The DNA for the CDR3 is TGTGCCAGCACAGGGGCCTACGAGCAGTACTTC. Protein: CASTGAYEQYF.

This chain links TRBV11-2 with TRBJ2-2; 8 bases are shared with TRBD2. Germline lookup yields CDR1 SGHAT and CDR2 FQNNGV. V was pared by 5 bases and J by 4 bases, with 6 bases of the junction left unmatched. CDR3 length: 15 residues. Here the CDR3 DNA reads TGTGCCAGCAGCCCGGGACTAGGCGGCACCGGGGAGCTGTTTTTT. This codes for CASSPGLGGTGELFF.

The chain recombines TRBV7-2 with TRBJ2-3; 8 bases fit TRBD2. Trimming removed 5 bases from V and 8 bases from J; junction bases left unmatched: 6. The CDR3 is made up of 13 amino acids. Germline-derived CDR1 and CDR2 are SGHTA and FQGNSA. The CDR3 spells CASSLGTRPTQYF. The CDR3 nucleotides read TGTGCCAGCAGCCTGGGGACTAGACCTACGCAGTATTTT.

The chain links TRBV6-5 to TRBJ2-1; 9 nucleotides line up with TRBD1. V gave up 5 bases and J gave up 0 bases; unmatched junction bases: 2. This CDR3 region has 15 residues. CDR1 and CDR2 (germline): MNHEY, SVGAGI. CDR3 protein: CASSPTGGSYNEQFF. Here the CDR3 DNA reads TGTGCCAGCAGTCCGACAGGGGGCTCCTACAATGAGCAGTTCTTC.

The CDR3, as DNA: TGTGCCAGCAGATGGGACAGCATGAATCAGCCCCAGCATTTT. Translation: CASRWDSMNQPQHF. The V gene is TRBV28, the J gene TRBJ1-5; 7 positions match TRBD1. Germline V CDR1 and CDR2: MDHEN, SYDVKM. The CDR3 contains 14 residues. V dropped 6 bases and J dropped 4; count of bases not matched to a gene: 6.